This T cell receptor beta chain was identified in a study of T cell changes during pregnancy in multiple sclerosis. Sequenced by immunoSEQ multiplex PCR; TCRdb stores in-frame clones only, minus some. The top ten clones hold under 4.5% of a sample with 40,000 to 50,000 clones, just under 95% of them seen once. V was trimmed by 3 bases and J by 8 bases, leaving 19 bases between them. Germline V lookup: CDR1 MNHNS, CDR2 SASEGT. The CDR3 runs to 15 residues. This TCR was sampled from a female donor with multiple sclerosis, enrolled in a pregnancy study. The rearrangement joins TRBV6-1 to TRBJ1-2; D is unresolved. This material consisted of CD8+ T cells from peripheral blood mononuclear cells, taken after pregnancy. CDR3 sequence: CASSDDGPGPGGYTF. CDR3 DNA sequence: TGTGCCAGCAGTGATGATGGCCCCGGCCCGGGGGGCTACACCTTC.